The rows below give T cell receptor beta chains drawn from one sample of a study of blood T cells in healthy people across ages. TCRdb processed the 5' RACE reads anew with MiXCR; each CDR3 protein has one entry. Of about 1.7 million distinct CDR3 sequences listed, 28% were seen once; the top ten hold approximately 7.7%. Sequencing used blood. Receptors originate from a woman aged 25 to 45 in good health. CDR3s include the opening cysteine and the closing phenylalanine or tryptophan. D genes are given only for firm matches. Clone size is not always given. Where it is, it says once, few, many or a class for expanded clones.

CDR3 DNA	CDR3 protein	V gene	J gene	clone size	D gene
TGTGCCAGCAGCGCGCAACAGGGGGCCGCCTACGAGCAGTACTTC	CASSAQQGAAYEQYF	TRBV6-4	TRBJ2-7	few	TRBD1
TGCGCCAGCAGCCAAGAGAGTCCCAGGGATACGCAGTATTTT	CASSQESPRDTQYF	TRBV4-1	TRBJ2-3	-	-
TGTGCCAGCAGTAATCAGCCTGGGGGGGGAGATACGCAGTATTTT	CASSNQPGGGDTQYF	TRBV7-2	TRBJ2-3	few	TRBD2
TGCAGTGCTAGAGATCCCGGCAGGACCAATTCACCCCTCCACTTT	CSARDPGRTNSPLHF	TRBV20-1	TRBJ1-6	few	-
TGCAGCGTTGAATTTGGGGAGACCCAGTACTTC	CSVEFGETQYF	TRBV29-1	TRBJ2-5	many	-
TGCAGCGTTGAAGATCACGTAGGGGAGGCTGGCTACACCTTC	CSVEDHVGEAGYTF	TRBV29-1	TRBJ1-2	few	-
TGTGCCAGCAGCCCCAGGGGGTGGTACGAGCAGCCCCAGCATTTT	CASSPRGWYEQPQHF	TRBV28	TRBJ1-5	-	TRBD1
TGTGCCAGCAGCCGCGGACTAGCGGGAGTCACCGGGGAGCTGTTTTTT	CASSRGLAGVTGELFF	TRBV7-9	TRBJ2-2	-	TRBD2
TGTGCCAGCAGACGGACTGGCGGGGGACTTTACGAGCAGTACTTC	CASRRTGGGLYEQYF	TRBV28	TRBJ2-7	few	TRBD2
TGTGCCAGCAGCCCGTCGCCTGACAGGGGGCGGATGGGCTACACCTTC	CASSPSPDRGRMGYTF	TRBV5-4	TRBJ1-2	few	TRBD1
TGTGCCAGCAGCTTAGACCTAATGAACACTGAAGCTTTCTTT	CASSLDLMNTEAFF	TRBV5-4	TRBJ1-1	-	-
TGTGCCAGCTCGGCTCCGGGGTATAGCAATCAGCCCCAGCATTTT	CASSAPGYSNQPQHF	TRBV18	TRBJ1-5	few	-
TGTGCCATCAGAAGTCCCCAGGGGAGGATGAACACTGAAGCTTTCTTT	CAIRSPQGRMNTEAFF	TRBV10-3	TRBJ1-1	few	-
TGCAGTGCTTTCTCGGGGGACTTACTGGACAATGAGCAGTTCTTC	CSAFSGDLLDNEQFF	TRBV20-1	TRBJ2-1	-	-
TGTGCCAGCAGTCCCCCCCCAGACTCAGTGCATTACTACGAGCAGTACTTC	CASSPPPDSVHYYEQYF	TRBV28	TRBJ2-7	-	-
TGTGCCAGCAGAAGGACAGGGGGCATAGACTATGGCTACACCTTC	CASRRTGGIDYGYTF	TRBV6-2/TRBV6-3	TRBJ1-2	many	TRBD1
TGTGCCAGCAGTGCGAACAGGGTGGCCTACAATGAGCAGTTCTTC	CASSANRVAYNEQFF	TRBV6-4	TRBJ2-1	-	-
TGCGCCAGCAGCTTGGGTTATGGGGGGGAGAACCAGTTCTTC	CASSLGYGGENQFF	TRBV5-1	TRBJ2-1	-	TRBD2